This T cell receptor beta chain was found in a study of tumor and adjacent non-tumor tissue in lung cancer. Only one count was recorded for this clonotype. An end of the junction differs from the germline gene, which may be a read error. No cell sorting was done before RNA was extracted from the tissue. Between August and November 2014, newly diagnosed, chemotherapy-naive lung cancer patients underwent thoracic surgery in China. The CDR3 spans 18 residues. Germline V CDR1 and CDR2: MGHRA, YSYEKL. TCRbeta libraries were built with three rounds of nested PCR, modified from ARM-PCR. One entry per CDR3 protein, called by TCRdb with MiXCR from the multiplex PCR reads. Of about 200,000 distinct CDR3 sequences listed, approximately 74% are singletons.

This chain joins TRBV4-1 and TRBJ2-1, with 7 positions matching TRBD2. Sequencing input: lung tumor tissue. This receptor was obtained from a man aged 55 to 70 with non-small cell lung cancer. CDR3 amino acids: CASRRTRGSGTSYNEQFF. The DNA for the CDR3 is TGCGCCAGCAGACGGACTAGAGGGTCCGGCACCTCCTACAACGAGCAGTTCTTC.